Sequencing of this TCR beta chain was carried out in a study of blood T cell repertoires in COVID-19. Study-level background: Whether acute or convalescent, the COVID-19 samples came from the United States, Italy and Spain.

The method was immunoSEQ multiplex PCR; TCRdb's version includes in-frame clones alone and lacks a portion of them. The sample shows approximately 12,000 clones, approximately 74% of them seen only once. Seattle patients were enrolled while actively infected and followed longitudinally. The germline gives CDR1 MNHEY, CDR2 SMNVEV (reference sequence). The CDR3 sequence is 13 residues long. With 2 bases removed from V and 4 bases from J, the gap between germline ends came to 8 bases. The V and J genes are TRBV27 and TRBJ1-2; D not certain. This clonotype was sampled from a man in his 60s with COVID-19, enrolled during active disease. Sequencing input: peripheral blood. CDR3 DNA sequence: TGTGCCAGCAGTTTAACGGGTGGCTATGGCTACACCTTC. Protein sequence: CASSLTGGYGYTF.